The rows below give T cell receptor beta chains drawn from one sample of a study of T cell responses to AZD1222 COVID-19 vaccine. The repertoire was sequenced with immunoSEQ multiplex PCR; TCRdb's copy has only in-frame clones and lacks some. The table has some 160,000 clones, almost 90% seen once; the top ten hold around 5.9%. The specimen was peripheral blood, collected on day 0 of AZD1222 vaccination. Source of these receptors: an adult in good health. CDR3s include the opening cysteine and the closing phenylalanine or tryptophan. D genes are given only for firm matches. Size values are once, few and many counts, or a class for expanded clones, and some rows have none.

clone_size	j_call	cdr3_length	d_call	v_call	cdr3_nt	cdr3_aa
NA	TRBJ2-7	16	TRBD1	TRBV6-1	TGTGCCAGCAGTGAAGGGGCGACAGGGGGCTGGTACGAGCAGTACTTC	CASSEGATGGWYEQYF
NA	TRBJ2-7	14	NA	TRBV5-4	TGTGCCAGCAGCAGCCGGGACCAATTTTACGAGCAGTACTTC	CASSSRDQFYEQYF
NA	TRBJ2-1	16	NA	TRBV12-5	TGTGCTAGTGGTTTCGTCGGCTCGGGAACCTACAATGAGCAGTTCTTC	CASGFVGSGTYNEQFF
NA	TRBJ1-5	13	NA	TRBV6-1	TGTGCCAGCAGTGAAGCCAGGAATCAGCCCCAGCATTTT	CASSEARNQPQHF
NA	TRBJ2-6	16	NA	TRBV27	TGTGCCAGCACCCTGTCCGCAGGATCCGGGGCCAACGTCCTGACTTTC	CASTLSAGSGANVLTF
NA	TRBJ1-4	15	NA	TRBV9	TGTGCCAGCAGCGTAGAGGCCGGGGGGAATGAAAAACTGTTTTTT	CASSVEAGGNEKLFF
few	TRBJ2-3	16	NA	TRBV27	TGTGCCAGCACCTCGAGTCGACAGGCTCTCACAGATACGCAGTATTTT	CASTSSRQALTDTQYF
NA	TRBJ2-1	17	TRBD1	TRBV7-9	TGTGCCAGCAGCTACCCGAAGGGACAGGGGGCAAGCTATGAGCAGTTCTTC	CASSYPKGQGASYEQFF
NA	TRBJ1-5	18	NA	TRBV27	TGTGCCAGCAGTTTAGTTCCTCCGGGGGAAGGTAGCAATCAGCCCCAGCATTTT	CASSLVPPGEGSNQPQHF
NA	TRBJ2-1	13	NA	TRBV5-8	TGTGCCAGCAGCTTAACAGGGTACAATGAGCAGTTCTTC	CASSLTGYNEQFF
NA	TRBJ1-3	15	TRBD1	TRBV6-5	TGTGCCAGCAGCCCCCAGAACAGGGGGCTAAACACCATATATTTT	CASSPQNRGLNTIYF
NA	TRBJ1-2	13	NA	TRBV7-9	TGTGCCAGCAGCCCGGCGAGAATCTATGGCTACACCTTC	CASSPARIYGYTF
NA	TRBJ2-2	15	TRBD1	TRBV5-1	TGCGCCAGCAAATCGACAGGGAAGAACACCGGGGAGCTGTTTTTT	CASKSTGKNTGELFF
NA	TRBJ2-7	14	TRBD1	TRBV27	TGTGCCAGCAGTCCCGGGACAGGGGGCTACGAGCAGTACTTC	CASSPGTGGYEQYF
NA	TRBJ1-1	13	NA	TRBV12-3/TRBV12-4	TGTGCCAGCAGTTTTGCAGGATACACTGAAGCTTTCTTT	CASSFAGYTEAFF
NA	TRBJ2-1	13	NA	TRBV6-4	TGTGCCAGCAGTGACGGAAGGGTAGATGAGCAGTTCTTC	CASSDGRVDEQFF
NA	TRBJ1-1	12	NA	TRBV19	TGTGCCAGTAGGAGCCTGGGGCCTGAAGCTTTCTTT	CASRSLGPEAFF
NA	TRBJ2-7	16	NA	TRBV18	TGTGCCAGCTCACCACAGGGGCCGGATTACCTCTACGAGCAGTACTTC	CASSPQGPDYLYEQYF
once	TRBJ2-1	17	TRBD2	TRBV6-2/TRBV6-3	TGTGCCAGCAGTTCCTTAGCGGGAGGGCTTGCCTACAATGAGCAGTTCTTC	CASSSLAGGLAYNEQFF
NA	TRBJ2-1	16	NA	TRBV5-5	TGTGCCAGCAGCTTGGGGGCTAGTCTCTCCTACAATGAGCAGTTCTTC	CASSLGASLSYNEQFF
NA	TRBJ1-2	14	NA	TRBV3-1/TRBV3-2	TGTGCCAGCAGCCAAGGACAGAGTAACTATGGCTACACCTTC	CASSQGQSNYGYTF
NA	TRBJ1-3	13	NA	TRBV18	TGTGCCAGCTCACTATCGCAGGATAGCACCATATATTTT	CASSLSQDSTIYF
NA	TRBJ1-1	11	NA	TRBV29-1	TGCAGCGGAGAGGCGGGCACTGAAGCTTTCTTT	CSGEAGTEAFF
NA	TRBJ1-3	13	NA	TRBV4-3	TGCGCCAGCAGCCAAGATCATCAAGGCACCATATATTTT	CASSQDHQGTIYF
NA	TRBJ1-5	16	NA	TRBV11-3	TGTGCCAGCAGCTTAGATCGGGGCCAATCTAATCAGCCCCAGCATTTT	CASSLDRGQSNQPQHF
few	TRBJ2-2	16	TRBD1	TRBV7-3	TGTGCCAGCAGCTTAACCAGGGGGCGGAACACCGGGGAGCTGTTTTTT	CASSLTRGRNTGELFF
once	TRBJ1-4	18	TRBD1	TRBV4-1	TGCGCCAGCAGCCAAGGACCGACAGGGGGGGCAACTAATGAAAAACTGTTTTTT	CASSQGPTGGATNEKLFF
NA	TRBJ1-2	11	NA	TRBV2	TGTGCCAGCAGTCCCGATCGTGGCTACACCTTC	CASSPDRGYTF
NA	TRBJ2-1	14	NA	TRBV6-5	TGTGCCAGCAGTTTGGCGGATCTCTACAATGAGCAGTTCTTC	CASSLADLYNEQFF
NA	TRBJ1-3	13	NA	TRBV28	TGTGCCAGCCTCAATCCGTCTGGAAACACCATATATTTT	CASLNPSGNTIYF